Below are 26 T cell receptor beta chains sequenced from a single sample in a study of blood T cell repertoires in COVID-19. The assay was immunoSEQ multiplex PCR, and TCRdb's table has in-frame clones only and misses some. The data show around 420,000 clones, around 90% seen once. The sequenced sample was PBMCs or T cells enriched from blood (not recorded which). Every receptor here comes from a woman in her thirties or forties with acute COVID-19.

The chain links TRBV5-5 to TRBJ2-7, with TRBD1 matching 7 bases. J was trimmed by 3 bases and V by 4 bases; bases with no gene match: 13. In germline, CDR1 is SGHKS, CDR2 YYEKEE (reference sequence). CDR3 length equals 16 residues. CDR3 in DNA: TGTGCCAGCAGCCGCGAGTTTGGACAGGCGAGCTACGAGCAGTACTTC. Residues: CASSREFGQASYEQYF.

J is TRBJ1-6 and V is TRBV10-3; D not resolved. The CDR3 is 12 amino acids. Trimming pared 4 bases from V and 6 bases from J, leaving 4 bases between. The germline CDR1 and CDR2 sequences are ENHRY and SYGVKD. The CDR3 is CAISGANSPLHF. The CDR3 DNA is TGTGCCATCAGTGGGGCTAATTCACCCCTCCACTTT.

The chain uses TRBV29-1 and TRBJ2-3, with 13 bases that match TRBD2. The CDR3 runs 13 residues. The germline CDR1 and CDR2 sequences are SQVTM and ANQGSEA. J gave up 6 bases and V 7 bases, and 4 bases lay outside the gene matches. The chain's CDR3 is CSAGTSGVDTQYF. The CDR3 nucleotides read TGCAGCGCTGGGACTAGCGGGGTGGATACGCAGTATTTT.

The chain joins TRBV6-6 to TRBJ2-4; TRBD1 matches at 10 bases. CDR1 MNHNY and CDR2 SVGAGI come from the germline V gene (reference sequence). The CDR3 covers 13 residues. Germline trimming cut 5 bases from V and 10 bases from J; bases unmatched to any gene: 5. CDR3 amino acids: CASSRDRGSIQYF. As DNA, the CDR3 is TGTGCCAGCAGTCGGGACAGGGGTTCGATTCAGTACTTC.

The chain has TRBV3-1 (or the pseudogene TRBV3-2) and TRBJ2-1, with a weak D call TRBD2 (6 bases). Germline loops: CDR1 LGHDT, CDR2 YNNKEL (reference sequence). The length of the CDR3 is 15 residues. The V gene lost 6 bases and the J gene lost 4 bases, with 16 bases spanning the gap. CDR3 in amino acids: CASRLSGRPYNEQFF. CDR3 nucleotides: TGTGCCAGCAGACTTAGCGGCAGACCTTACAATGAGCAGTTCTTC.

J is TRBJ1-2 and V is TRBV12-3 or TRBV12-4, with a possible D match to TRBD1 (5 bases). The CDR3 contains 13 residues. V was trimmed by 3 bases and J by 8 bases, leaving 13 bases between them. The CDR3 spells CASSLVTKGGYTF. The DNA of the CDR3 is TGTGCCAGCAGTTTGGTTACAAAGGGGGGCTACACCTTC.

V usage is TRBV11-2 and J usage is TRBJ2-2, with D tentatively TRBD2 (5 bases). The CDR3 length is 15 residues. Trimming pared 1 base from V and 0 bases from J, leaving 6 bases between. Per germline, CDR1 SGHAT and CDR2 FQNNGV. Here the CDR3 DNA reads TGTGCCAGCAGCTTAGGGAGGCCGAACACCGGGGAGCTGTTTTTT. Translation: CASSLGRPNTGELFF. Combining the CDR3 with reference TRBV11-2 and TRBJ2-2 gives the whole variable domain EAGVAQSPRYKIIEKRQSVAFWCNPISGHATLYWYQQILGQGPKLLIQFQNNGVVDDSQLPKDRFSAERLKGVDSTLKIQPAKLEDSAVYLCASSLGRPNTGELFFGEGSRLTVL.

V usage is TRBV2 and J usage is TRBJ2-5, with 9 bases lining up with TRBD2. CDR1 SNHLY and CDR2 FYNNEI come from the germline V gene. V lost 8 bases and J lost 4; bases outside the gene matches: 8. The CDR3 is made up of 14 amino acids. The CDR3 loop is CASGGGGVSETQYF. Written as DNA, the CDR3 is TGTGCCAGCGGCGGCGGGGGGGTGTCAGAGACCCAGTACTTC. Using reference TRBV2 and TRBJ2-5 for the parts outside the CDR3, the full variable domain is EPEVTQTPSHQVTQMGQEVILRCVPISNHLYFYWYRQILGQKVEFLVSFYNNEISEKSEIFDDQFSVERPDGSNFTLKIRSTKLEDSAMYFCASGGGGVSETQYFGPGTRLLVL.

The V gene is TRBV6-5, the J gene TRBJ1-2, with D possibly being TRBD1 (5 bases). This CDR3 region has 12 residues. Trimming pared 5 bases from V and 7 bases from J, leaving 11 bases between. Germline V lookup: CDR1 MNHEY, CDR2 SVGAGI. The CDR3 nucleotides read TGTGCCAGCAGTAACAGGATAACTGGCTACACCTTC. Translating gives CASSNRITGYTF.

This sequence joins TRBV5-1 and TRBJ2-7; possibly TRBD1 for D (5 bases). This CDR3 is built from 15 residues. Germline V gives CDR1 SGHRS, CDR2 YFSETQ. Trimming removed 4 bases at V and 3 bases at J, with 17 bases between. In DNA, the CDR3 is TGCGCCAGCAGCCTCGGACAACAACGACTCTACGAGCAGTACTTC. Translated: CASSLGQQRLYEQYF.

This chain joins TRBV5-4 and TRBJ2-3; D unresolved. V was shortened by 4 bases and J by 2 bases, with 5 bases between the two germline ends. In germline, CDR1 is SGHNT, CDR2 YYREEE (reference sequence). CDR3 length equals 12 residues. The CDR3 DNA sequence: TGTGCCAGCAGCCGAGACACAGATACGCAGTATTTT. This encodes CASSRDTDTQYF.

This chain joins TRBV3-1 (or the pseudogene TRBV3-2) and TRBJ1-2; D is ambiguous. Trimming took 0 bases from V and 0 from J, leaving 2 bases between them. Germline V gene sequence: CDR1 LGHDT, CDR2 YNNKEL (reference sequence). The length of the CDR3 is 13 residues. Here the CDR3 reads CASSQDTNYGYTF. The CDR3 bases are TGTGCCAGCAGCCAAGACACTAACTATGGCTACACCTTC.

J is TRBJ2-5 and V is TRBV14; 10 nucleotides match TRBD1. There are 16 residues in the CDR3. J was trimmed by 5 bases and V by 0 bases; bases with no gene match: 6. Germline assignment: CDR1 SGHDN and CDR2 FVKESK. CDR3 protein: CASSQDPGQGTETQYF. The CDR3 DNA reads TGTGCCAGCAGCCAAGATCCGGGACAGGGGACGGAGACCCAGTACTTC.

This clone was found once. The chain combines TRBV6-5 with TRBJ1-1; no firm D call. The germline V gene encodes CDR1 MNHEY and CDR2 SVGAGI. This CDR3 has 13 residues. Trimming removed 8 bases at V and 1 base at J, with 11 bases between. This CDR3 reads CASFSLANTEAFF. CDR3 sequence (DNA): TGTGCCAGCTTCAGTTTGGCGAACACTGAAGCTTTCTTT.

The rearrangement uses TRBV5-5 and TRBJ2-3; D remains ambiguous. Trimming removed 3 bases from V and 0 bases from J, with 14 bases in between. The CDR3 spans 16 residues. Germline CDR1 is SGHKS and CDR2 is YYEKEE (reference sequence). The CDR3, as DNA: TGTGCCAGCAGCTCGATGACACAACCGAGCACAGATACGCAGTATTTT. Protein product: CASSSMTQPSTDTQYF.

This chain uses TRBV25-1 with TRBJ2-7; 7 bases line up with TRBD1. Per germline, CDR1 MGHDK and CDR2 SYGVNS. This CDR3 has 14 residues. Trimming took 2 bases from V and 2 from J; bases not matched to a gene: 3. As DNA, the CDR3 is TGTGCCAGCAGTGAAGGACAGGTTCCCTACGAGCAGTACTTC. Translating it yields CASSEGQVPYEQYF.

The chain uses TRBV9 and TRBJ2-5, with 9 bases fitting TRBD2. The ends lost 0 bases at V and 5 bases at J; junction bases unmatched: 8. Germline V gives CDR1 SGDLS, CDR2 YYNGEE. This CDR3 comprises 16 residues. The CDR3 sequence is CASSVGVAGVPETQYF. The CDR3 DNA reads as TGTGCCAGCAGCGTAGGAGTAGCGGGGGTCCCGGAGACCCAGTACTTC.

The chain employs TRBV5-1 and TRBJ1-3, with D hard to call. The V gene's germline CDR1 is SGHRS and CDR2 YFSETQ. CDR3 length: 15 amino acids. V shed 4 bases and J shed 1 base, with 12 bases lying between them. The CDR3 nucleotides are TGCGCCAGCAGCGAATGGGCCAAATCTGGAAACACCATATATTTT. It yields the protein CASSEWAKSGNTIYF.

CDR3 nucleotides: TGTGCCAGCATGCCAGAGGTCATTCAGTACTTC. Encoded protein: CASMPEVIQYF. The rearrangement links TRBV5-6 to TRBJ2-4; the D is unclear. Germline V gives CDR1 SGHDT, CDR2 YYEEEE. The CDR3 runs to 11 residues. Trimming took off 6 bases at V and 9 bases at J, with 10 bases between the two ends.

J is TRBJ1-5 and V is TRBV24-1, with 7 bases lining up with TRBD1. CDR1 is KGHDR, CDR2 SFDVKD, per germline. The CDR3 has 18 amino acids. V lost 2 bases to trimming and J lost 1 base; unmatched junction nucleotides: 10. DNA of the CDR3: TGTGCCACCAGTGATTCCGGACAGGTCCTTCGCAGCAATCAGCCCCAGCATTTT. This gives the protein CATSDSGQVLRSNQPQHF.

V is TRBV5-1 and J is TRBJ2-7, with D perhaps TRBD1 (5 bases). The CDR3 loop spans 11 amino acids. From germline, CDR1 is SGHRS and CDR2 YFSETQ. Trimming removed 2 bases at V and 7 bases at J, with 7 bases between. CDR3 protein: CASSFGQEQYF. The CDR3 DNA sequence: TGCGCCAGCAGCTTCGGACAAGAGCAGTACTTC.

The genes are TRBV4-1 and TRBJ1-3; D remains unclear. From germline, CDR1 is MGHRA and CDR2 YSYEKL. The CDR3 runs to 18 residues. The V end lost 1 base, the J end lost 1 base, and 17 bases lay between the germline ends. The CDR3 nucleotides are TGCGCCAGCAGCCAAGTACGGGGTTCCCGATCTTCTGGAAACACCATATATTTT. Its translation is CASSQVRGSRSSGNTIYF.

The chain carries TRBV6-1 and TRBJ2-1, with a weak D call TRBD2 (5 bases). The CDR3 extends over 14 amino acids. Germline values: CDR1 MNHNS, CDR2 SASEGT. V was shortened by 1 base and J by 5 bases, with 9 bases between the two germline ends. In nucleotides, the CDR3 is TGTGCCAGCAGTGAAGGCTCTAGCCACAATGAGCAGTTCTTC. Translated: CASSEGSSHNEQFF.

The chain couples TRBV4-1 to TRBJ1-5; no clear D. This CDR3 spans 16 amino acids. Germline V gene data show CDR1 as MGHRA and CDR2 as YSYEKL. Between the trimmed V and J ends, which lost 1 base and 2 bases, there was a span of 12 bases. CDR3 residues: CASSQVILAGNQPQHF. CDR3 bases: TGCGCCAGCAGCCAAGTAATATTAGCTGGCAATCAGCCCCAGCATTTT.

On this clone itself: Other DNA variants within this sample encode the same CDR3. The CDR3 protein is CAWSVSQGNGYTF. CDR3 nucleotide sequence: TGTGCCTGGAGTGTTTCGCAGGGTAATGGCTACACCTTC. The chain combines TRBV30 with TRBJ1-2; the D gene is possibly TRBD1 (5 bases). This CDR3 comprises 13 residues. Germline V lookup: CDR1 GTSNPN, CDR2 SVGIG (reference sequence). The V gene lost 0 bases and the J gene lost 6 bases, with 11 bases spanning the gap.

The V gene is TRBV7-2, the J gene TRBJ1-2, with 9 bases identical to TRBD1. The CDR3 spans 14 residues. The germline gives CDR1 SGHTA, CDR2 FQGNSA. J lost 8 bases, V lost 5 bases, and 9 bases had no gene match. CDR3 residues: CASSGPGQGGGYTF. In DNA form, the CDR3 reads TGTGCCAGCAGCGGGCCGGGACAGGGAGGAGGCTACACCTTC.